What follows describes a single TCR beta chain. Its antigen remains unknown. The sample belongs to a study of T cell responses to AZD1222 COVID-19 vaccine. Findings and limits, study-wide: Targeting of unmutated variant regions was reportedly seen in nearly half of spike-specific TCRs.

This CDR3 region has 15 residues. V trimming: 4 bases; J trimming: 2 bases; junction bases outside the gene matches: 6. The germline V gene has CDR1 SGHKS and CDR2 YYEKEE (reference sequence). TCRdb's copy holds only in-frame clones and misses some; the assay was immunoSEQ multiplex PCR. Counted here are about 100,000 clones, approximately 91% occurring once; the ten biggest clones make up 2.8%. The TCR sequence derives from an adult in good health. The sequencing here drew on peripheral blood, taken on day 0 of AZD1222 vaccination. This rearrangement joins TRBV5-5 to TRBJ1-2, with TRBD1 matching 9 bases. The CDR3 DNA reads TGTGCCAGCAGCATCAAACAGGGGGCGAACTATGGCTACACCTTC. Translating gives CASSIKQGANYGYTF.